A selection of T cell receptor beta chains follows, all from one sample in a study of blood T cell repertoires in COVID-19. Generated by immunoSEQ multiplex PCR, the TCRdb table keeps only in-frame clones and is missing some. The table shows about 440,000 clones, with about 91% occurring only once. The sequencing input was peripheral blood. The source is a woman between 50 and 59 years old with COVID-19, enrolled during active disease. Both conserved end residues are part of each CDR3. The D gene is left open where the match is weak.

TRBV14,NA,13,TRBJ2-1,CASRGQGASEQFF
TRBV5-6,TRBD1,15,TRBJ2-1,CASSLVGQGHHEQFF
TRBV9,TRBD1,19,TRBJ1-2,CASSVDGDRVGGTDRGYTF
TRBV2,NA,15,TRBJ2-3,CASSAGRPSTDTQYF
TRBV19,NA,12,TRBJ2-3,CASSASGDTQYF
TRBV27,NA,14,TRBJ1-4,CASSFGRSGEKLFF
TRBV18,TRBD2,16,TRBJ2-5,CASSPRLSGGQETQYF
TRBV5-1,NA,14,TRBJ2-7,CASSLGPRAYEQYF
TRBV7-9,NA,13,TRBJ2-7,CASSLAGGYEQYF
TRBV4-1,NA,13,TRBJ2-3,CASSQDDKYTQYF
TRBV6-1,NA,12,TRBJ2-7,CASSERSYEQYF
TRBV7-2,NA,15,TRBJ1-5,CASSPGGNSNQPQHF
TRBV3-1/TRBV3-2,TRBD1,14,TRBJ1-2,CASSPQGQGRGYTF
TRBV5-8,NA,15,TRBJ2-2,CASSPYRVNTGELFF
TRBV24-1,NA,15,TRBJ2-5,CATSAGRRNQETQYF
TRBV5-6,TRBD1,12,TRBJ1-1,CASSGGQGVPFF
TRBV5-1,NA,14,TRBJ2-7,CASSSQGPAYEQYF
TRBV19,TRBD1,17,TRBJ2-1,CASSLTAGGARRNEQFF
TRBV28,TRBD1,15,TRBJ1-5,CASRLTGRGNQPQHF
TRBV24-1,TRBD1,14,TRBJ1-2,CATSDKTGVGGYTF
TRBV5-4,NA,14,TRBJ1-4,CASSPGHTNEKLFF
TRBV4-2,TRBD2,14,TRBJ2-7,CASSLSGLLYEQYF
TRBV19,NA,13,TRBJ1-2,CASTSSGVYGYTF
TRBV3-1/TRBV3-2,TRBD2,16,TRBJ2-1,CASSPLGGGSVNEQFF
TRBV6-6,NA,13,TRBJ1-6,CASFGEGSGPLHF
TRBV18,TRBD1,14,TRBJ2-7,CASSKGQPEREQYF
TRBV5-1,NA,14,TRBJ2-1,CASSLVPRSNEQFF
TRBV27,NA,15,TRBJ2-3,CASSYRQGVRDTQYF
TRBV28,NA,12,TRBJ2-7,CASSLRWREQYF
TRBV6-1,NA,17,TRBJ1-2,CASSERLRIGGHGGYTF
TRBV6-1,NA,14,TRBJ1-1,CASSEPPGGTEAFF
TRBV5-4,TRBD1,14,TRBJ2-3,CASTPGQVPDTQYF
TRBV27,TRBD1,14,TRBJ2-5,CASSPGQGLETQYF
TRBV2,TRBD1,14,TRBJ2-1,CASSGQGAYNEQFF
TRBV2,TRBD1,15,TRBJ1-2,CASSRQGAGNYGYTF
TRBV6-5,NA,15,TRBJ1-2,CASSPGGYRNYGYTF
TRBV7-8,TRBD1,15,TRBJ1-4,CASSPRDRGNEKLFF
TRBV30,NA,12,TRBJ1-2,CAWIDPTVGYTF
TRBV11-2,NA,12,TRBJ1-3,CASSHNGNTIYF
TRBV27,TRBD2,15,TRBJ2-5,CASSPLADAQETQYF
TRBV5-8,TRBD1,14,TRBJ1-6,CASSLGQGSSPLHF
TRBV3-1/TRBV3-2,NA,16,TRBJ1-2,CASSQDFRARDYGYTF
TRBV2,NA,12,TRBJ2-5,CASKPLQETQYF
TRBV3-1/TRBV3-2,TRBD2,16,TRBJ2-1,CASSPGTSSLGNEQFF
TRBV12-3/TRBV12-4,NA,13,TRBJ2-3,CASSWTAQDTQYF
TRBV12-3/TRBV12-4,NA,13,TRBJ2-5,CASSWAGKETQYF
TRBV19,NA,12,TRBJ2-2,CASTGDDGELFF
TRBV9,NA,14,TRBJ1-1,CASSVARDTSRAFF
TRBV10-3,NA,12,TRBJ1-2,CAIMETGYGYTF
TRBV9,TRBD2,18,TRBJ2-2,CASSSGLAGATNTGELFF
TRBV10-1,NA,14,TRBJ2-7,CASSDRGVADEQYF
TRBV6-5,NA,14,TRBJ1-1,CASSYSRVGTEAFF
TRBV3-1/TRBV3-2,NA,15,TRBJ1-2,CASSTGTLANYGYTF
TRBV3-1/TRBV3-2,TRBD1,15,TRBJ1-2,CASSPSDRGPYGYTF